The rows below give T cell receptor beta chains drawn from one sample of a study of blood T cell repertoires in COVID-19. Clones were read by immunoSEQ multiplex PCR, and TCRdb kept only the in-frame ones, dropping some. The table lists about 120,000 clones, roughly nine tenths of them singletons, with 25% to 30% in the top ten. The sample consisted of peripheral blood. Every receptor here comes from a man aged 65 to 79 with active or convalescent COVID-19. Each CDR3 is given with its conserved first and last residue.

J,V,CDR3
TRBJ1-1,TRBV27,CASSLGPSWNTEAFF
TRBJ2-7,TRBV27,CASSRSGSAYEQYF
TRBJ2-7,TRBV18,CASSPGAPSYEQYF
TRBJ2-5,TRBV27,CASQPLLAGEETQYF
TRBJ2-1,TRBV28,CASSLPSGSYNEQFF
TRBJ1-3,TRBV6-1,CASSESGGSGNTIYF
TRBJ2-3,TRBV5-4,CASSLQGGPDTQYF
TRBJ2-1,TRBV19,CASSMWGLNNEQFF
TRBJ1-3,TRBV18,CASSPTSTSSGNTIYF
TRBJ2-1,TRBV7-9,CASMKLAGGGNEQFF
TRBJ1-1,TRBV12-3/TRBV12-4,CASSLGQNTEAFF
TRBJ2-7,TRBV18,CASSPRPSGLSYEQYF
TRBJ2-1,TRBV5-1,CASSGGQNYNEQFF
TRBJ2-2,TRBV15,CATSRDREGTGELFF
TRBJ2-1,TRBV12-5,CASGLGGQGLTYNEQFF
TRBJ1-4,TRBV29-1,CSVRLGEKLFF
TRBJ2-7,TRBV20-1,CSATPTYEQYF
TRBJ1-5,TRBV28,CASTPPYSNQPQHF
TRBJ1-6,TRBV6-2/TRBV6-3,CASSITLPGQGNSPLHF
TRBJ2-5,TRBV28,CASSSPGQGEGETQYF
TRBJ1-2,TRBV5-5,CASSSSGTGGYGYTF
TRBJ2-1,TRBV12-3/TRBV12-4,CASSGPGLKFF
TRBJ2-3,TRBV7-9,CASSSFSAGADTQYF
TRBJ2-3,TRBV24-1,CATSDSGFTDTQYF
TRBJ1-1,TRBV11-2,CASRSQGSGTEAFF
TRBJ2-3,TRBV7-3,CASSTLAGVGTDTQYF
TRBJ2-7,TRBV14,CASSSKISSGAWYEQYF
TRBJ1-1,TRBV6-4,CASTRGYRGQNTEAFF
TRBJ2-7,TRBV6-6,CASSLLAGSYEQYF
TRBJ2-7,TRBV5-1,CASTAHDRGSYEQYF